One sample yielded the 12 T cell receptor beta chains listed below, sequenced in a study of T cell changes during pregnancy in multiple sclerosis. Here immunoSEQ multiplex PCR was the method, and the copy in TCRdb shows in-frame clones only, minus some. The sample yields 95,000 to 100,000 clones, around 92% seen once. The sample consisted of peripheral blood, taken in the second trimester of pregnancy. These receptors originate from a female donor with multiple sclerosis, enrolled in a pregnancy study.

This chain joins TRBV5-6 and TRBJ1-1, with TRBD1 identical over 7 bases. The ends lost 4 bases at V and 1 base at J; junction bases unmatched: 10. The CDR3 has 16 residues. Germline CDR1 and CDR2: SGHDT and YYEEEE. CDR3 loop: CASSPPGTDANTEAFF. The CDR3 region has the DNA TGTGCCAGCAGCCCTCCCGGGACAGACGCGAACACTGAAGCTTTCTTT.

V is TRBV25-1 and J is TRBJ2-1; 9 positions match TRBD1. This CDR3 has 17 amino acids. Germline V CDR1 and CDR2: MGHDK, SYGVNS. J lost 5 bases, V lost 8 bases, and 16 bases had no gene match. CDR3 amino acids: CASRTPGTGKFNNEQFF. In nucleotides, the CDR3 is TGTGCCAGCCGAACCCCCGGGACAGGGAAGTTTAACAATGAGCAGTTCTTC.

The V call is TRBV7-9, the J call TRBJ1-2; 7 positions match TRBD1. The CDR3 runs 13 residues. Germline V gene data show CDR1 as SEHNR and CDR2 as FQNEAQ (reference sequence). V lost 3 bases to trimming and J lost 6 bases; unmatched junction nucleotides: 4. The CDR3 reads CASSFTGEHGYTF. The CDR3 DNA reads TGTGCCAGCAGCTTTACAGGGGAGCATGGCTACACCTTC.

The chain joins TRBV7-9 to TRBJ2-7, with D perhaps matching TRBD2 (7 bases). With 2 bases removed from V and 5 bases from J, the gap between germline ends came to 16 bases. This CDR3 has 15 residues. CDR1 is SEHNR, CDR2 FQNEAQ, per germline (reference sequence). In nucleotides, the CDR3 is TGTGCCAGCAGCTTAAAGGGGGGGAACCTTGACGAGCAGTACTTC. Translated: CASSLKGGNLDEQYF. Together with reference TRBV7-9 and TRBJ2-7, the CDR3 gives the full variable domain: DTGVSQNPRHKITKRGQNVTFRCDPISEHNRLYWYRQTLGQGPEFLTYFQNEAQLEKSRLLSDRFSAERPKGSFSTLEIQRTEQGDSAMYLCASSLKGGNLDEQYFGPGTRLTVT.

The chain links TRBV27 to TRBJ2-1, with TRBD2 matching 7 bases. Germline lookup yields CDR1 MNHEY and CDR2 SMNVEV (reference sequence). J was trimmed by 6 bases and V by 4 bases; bases with no gene match: 6. The CDR3 length is 14 residues. Here the CDR3 DNA reads TGTGCCAGCAGTTACGGCGGGAGTTCCAATGAGCAGTTCTTC. Translated: CASSYGGSSNEQFF.

The chain couples TRBV29-1 to TRBJ2-1; possibly TRBD1 for D (5 bases). V was shortened by 1 base and J by 3 bases, with 16 bases between the two germline ends. The germline CDR1 and CDR2 sequences are SQVTM and ANQGSEA. The CDR3 runs 16 residues. CDR3 coding DNA: TGCAGCGTTGAAGGGCCTACAGGCCGAGGCTACAATGAGCAGTTCTTC. It yields the protein CSVEGPTGRGYNEQFF.

The genes are TRBV5-4 and TRBJ2-7; 7 bases agree with TRBD2. This CDR3 region has 15 residues. CDR1 is SGHNT, CDR2 YYREEE, per germline (reference sequence). Unmatched junction bases numbered 7, after V lost 4 bases and J lost 0 bases. This CDR3 is CASSTKRDPSYEQYF. CDR3 bases: TGTGCCAGCAGCACGAAGCGGGACCCCTCCTACGAGCAGTACTTC.

The chain carries TRBV29-1 and TRBJ1-5; D is uncertain. The CDR3 is made up of 12 amino acids. Trimming left V 4 bases short and J 9 bases short, with 13 bases between. The germline CDR1 and CDR2 sequences are SQVTM and ANQGSEA. In DNA, the CDR3 is TGCAGCGTTGTTCGCTTGCGGCGGCCCCAGCATTTT. Its protein product is CSVVRLRRPQHF.

This clone has a single count. The V gene is TRBV28, the J gene TRBJ1-2; a weak D match, TRBD1 (6 bases). Trimming left V 10 bases short and J 7 bases short, with 16 bases between. This CDR3 is built from 12 residues. Germline values: CDR1 MDHEN, CDR2 SYDVKM. Written as DNA, the CDR3 is TGTGCCACTAACAGGGTGCCTAGTGGCTACACCTTC. This codes for CATNRVPSGYTF.

The J gene is TRBJ1-1, the V gene TRBV29-1; TRBD1 agrees at 9 bases. V dropped 3 bases and J dropped 6; count of bases not matched to a gene: 5. The CDR3 length is 13 residues. Germline CDR1 SQVTM, CDR2 ANQGSEA. In DNA, the CDR3 is TGCAGCGTTGAGCCGGGACAGGGCGCTGAAGCTTTCTTT. Its translation is CSVEPGQGAEAFF.

The chain uses TRBV6-1 and TRBJ1-3; 7 bases agree with TRBD1. The germline gives CDR1 MNHNS, CDR2 SASEGT. The junction had 5 bases not matched to a gene; V was cut back by 3 bases and J by 0 bases. CDR3 length: 16 residues. The DNA for the CDR3 is TGTGCCAGCAGTGAGCAGGGGGGAAGCTCTGGAAACACCATATATTTT. It encodes CASSEQGGSSGNTIYF.

The chain employs TRBV2 and TRBJ2-5, with 8 positions matching TRBD1. CDR3 length: 13 residues. V trimming: 5 bases; J trimming: 2 bases; junction bases outside the gene matches: 1. Germline CDR1 is SNHLY and CDR2 is FYNNEI. CDR3: CASSRDRQETQYF. DNA of the CDR3: TGTGCCAGCAGTCGGGACAGGCAAGAGACCCAGTACTTC.